Shown below are 29 T cell receptor beta chains from a single sample sequenced in a study of tissue T cells after allogeneic stem cell transplantation. Regarding time point: mouse harvest day 14 after allogeneic transplant. Each mouse received 10^7 T-cell-depleted marrow cells plus 10^6 splenic CD5+ T cells by tail vein. Sequencing used immunoSEQ multiplex PCR; TCRdb keeps in-frame clones, though not all of them. The sample gives around 6,000 clones, 48% of which show up once; about 42% is in the top ten. Sequencing was carried out using gut tissue. The origin of the receptors is a female BALB/c mouse given C57BL/6 T cells with graft-versus-host disease after an allogeneic hematopoietic cell transplant.

This clone is medium-sized by share. Gene labels here are mouse ones. CDR3 sequence reads: CASSRGQDTQYF. The sequenced CDR3 bases are TGTGCCAGCAGTCGGGGCCAAGACACCCAGTAC. The V call is TRBV26, the J call TRBJ2-5; the D is unclear. The CDR3 end falls 1 residue outside the read, so it is completed with the germline J gene. Germline V gene sequence: CDR1 KGHPV, CDR2 FQNQEV (reference sequence). Trimming pared 4 bases from V and 2 bases from J, leaving 4 bases between. The CDR3 spans 12 residues. Full variable domain (outside the CDR3, taken from reference TRBV26 and TRBJ2-5): NSKVIQTPRYLVKGQGQKAKMRCIPEKGHPVVFWYQQNKNNEFKFLINFQNQEVLQQIDMTEKRFSAECPSNSPCSLEIQSSEAGDSALYLCASSRGQDTQYFGPGTRLLVL.

Regarding this clone: Mouse germline and gene names are used. The read ends 1 residue early relative to the CDR3; the germline J gene fills the gap. This sequence joins TRBV26 and TRBJ2-3; maybe TRBD1 (6 bases). The CDR3 has 13 residues. CDR1 and CDR2 from the germline V gene are KGHPV and FQNQEV (reference sequence). Trimming shortened V by 4 bases and J by 5 bases, and 10 bases separated the two germline ends. This CDR3 is CASSPPGQETLYF. CDR3 DNA, as far as it was read: TGTGCCAGCAGTCCGCCGGGACAAGAAACGCTGTAT.

By sample share, this clone is medium-sized. Here the gene names and germline are mouse. Read data end 1 residue before the CDR3 end; the end is taken from the germline J gene. V usage is TRBV19 and J usage is TRBJ2-7; the match to TRBD2 covers 11 bases. Losses at the gene ends were 2 bases for V and 4 bases for J; bases not matched to a gene: 2. The CDR3 spans 14 residues. Germline V gene sequence: CDR1 FNHDT, CDR2 SITEND (reference sequence). CDR3 DNA (partial): TGTGCCAGCAGTATTAGGACTGGGGGGTATGAACAGTAC. The encoded protein is CASSIRTGGYEQY. The CDR3 in its entirety is CASSIRTGGYEQYF.

This clone was counted between two and nine times. Gene names are the mouse ones. The read finishes 1 residue shy of the CDR3 end, and the germline J gene is used to complete it. This sequence joins TRBV17 and TRBJ2-5; D is tentatively TRBD1 or TRBD2 (6 bases each). The V gene lost 3 bases and the J gene lost 5 bases, with 12 bases spanning the gap. The germline V gene encodes CDR1 MNHDT and CDR2 YYDKIL. The CDR3 runs to 14 residues. The CDR3 DNA, read in part, is TGTGCTAGCAGTAGTGGCGGGGGCCGAGACACCCAGTAC. Encoded protein: CASSSGGGRDTQY. The CDR3 in full is CASSSGGGRDTQYF.

On this clone itself: This may stem from a read error, because a much larger clone lies one nucleotide away. The listed genes are named as in mouse. Incomplete CDR3 DNA: TGTGCCAGCAGTCTGGGGGCAAACACCGGGCAGCTCTAC. Amino acid sequence: CASSLGANTGQLY. The entire CDR3 reads CASSLGANTGQLYF. The chain links TRBV26 to TRBJ2-2; D is ambiguous. Read coverage stops 1 residue before the CDR3 terminus; the germline J gene supplies the remainder. Trimming removed 2 bases from V and 0 bases from J, with 4 bases in between. This CDR3 has 14 amino acids. Germline CDR1 and CDR2: KGHPV and FQNQEV (reference sequence).

On this clone itself: Germline and genes: mouse. Read coverage stops 1 residue before the CDR3 terminus; the germline J gene supplies the remainder. V and J are TRBV3 and TRBJ2-5, with 7 nucleotides matching TRBD2. The CDR3 sequence is 14 residues long. V lost 5 bases to trimming and J lost 0 bases; unmatched junction nucleotides: 2. CDR1 and CDR2 (germline): SNHLY, FYNGKV (reference sequence). CDR3 amino acids: CASSQLGNQDTQYF. The CDR3 bases that were read are TGTGCCAGCAGCCAACTGGGGAACCAAGACACCCAGTAC.

Notes on this clone: Gene names are mouse gene names. The read finishes 1 residue shy of the CDR3 end, and the germline J gene is used to complete it. The chain has TRBV15 and TRBJ1-4, with 7 nucleotides matching TRBD1. The germline CDR1 and CDR2 sequences are SGHND and FRSKSL. The V segment lost 3 bases and the J segment 4 bases; nucleotides outside the gene matches: 2. The CDR3 covers 14 residues. The CDR3 bases that were read are TGTGCCAGCAGTTTGACAGGGTACAACGAAAGATTATTT. It yields the protein CASSLTGYNERLF. The complete CDR3 reads CASSLTGYNERLFF.

Concerning this clone itself: The genes and germline here are from mouse. The CDR3 extends 1 residue past the end of the read, so its final part is completed from the germline J gene. The V and J genes are TRBV3 and TRBJ2-7; TRBD2 matches at 12 bases. This CDR3 region has 13 residues. The V segment lost 4 bases and the J segment 7 bases; nucleotides outside the gene matches: 2. Germline V gene lookup returns CDR1 SNHLY and CDR2 FYNGKV (reference sequence). The CDR3 spells CASSYGTGGEQYF. CDR3 DNA, as far as it was read: TGTGCCAGCAGCTACGGGACTGGGGGGGAACAGTAC.

This clone is deemed medium-sized. Gene names and germline match the mouse. The observed sequence ends 1 residue before the CDR3 terminus, with the missing tail filled in from the germline J gene. This chain connects TRBV23 to TRBJ2-7. The CDR3 runs to 12 residues. CDR1 is KGHTA and CDR2 is FQNQQP in the germline V gene. The CDR3 is CSSSQGNYEQYF. CDR3 DNA (partial): TGCTCCAGCAGTCAAGGCAACTATGAACAGTAC.

This clone has only a few counts. Each gene name is a mouse one. The sequence runs out 1 residue before the end of the CDR3; the remainder is reconstructed from the germline J gene. The V gene is TRBV5, the J gene TRBJ2-1, with TRBD1 matching 7 bases. After removal of 0 bases from V and 3 bases from J, the junction contained 2 bases not matched to a gene. Germline V gives CDR1 LGHNA, CDR2 YNLKQL (reference sequence). This CDR3 is 15 amino acids long. CDR3 amino acids: CASSQEGQIYAEQFF. The CDR3 DNA, read in part, is TGTGCCAGCAGCCAAGAGGGACAGATCTATGCTGAGCAGTTC.

In this sample, this clone turned up a few times. Gene names refer to mouse genes. Read data end 1 residue before the CDR3 end; the end is taken from the germline J gene. This chain uses TRBV16 with TRBJ2-7; no definite D call. The CDR3 is 13 residues long. Germline loops: CDR1 SGHSA, CDR2 FRNQAP. Trimming took off 5 bases at V and 0 bases at J, with 8 bases between the two ends. CDR3 DNA (partial): TGTGCAAGCAGCCTCGACATCTCCTATGAACAGTAC. It translates to CASSLDISYEQY. The full CDR3 protein reads CASSLDISYEQYF.

This clone counts as medium-sized. Mouse gene names and germline throughout. The observed sequence ends 1 residue before the CDR3 terminus, with the missing tail filled in from the germline J gene. This chain links TRBV5 with TRBJ2-1; D uncertain. Germline V gene data show CDR1 as LGHNA and CDR2 as YNLKQL (reference sequence). V lost 0 bases to trimming and J lost 7 bases, with 10 bases between them. This CDR3 is built from 14 residues. The DNA read from the CDR3 is TGTGCCAGCAGCCAAGATAGGGTTTGGGCTGAGCAGTTC. Translating it yields CASSQDRVWAEQF. The full CDR3 reads CASSQDRVWAEQFF.

Remarks on this clone: Mouse gene names and germline throughout. The sequenced part of the CDR3 DNA is TGTGCCAGCAGCCCCCCCCCACAGAACTCCGACTACACC. Protein: CASSPPPQNSDYT. The complete CDR3 reads CASSPPPQNSDYTF. The V call is TRBV5, the J call TRBJ1-2; D remains unclear. The read falls 1 residue short of the CDR3 end, and the missing part is taken from the germline J gene. The CDR3 has 14 residues. The ends were cut back, 4 bases at V and 2 bases at J, with 11 bases in the middle. Germline values: CDR1 LGHNA, CDR2 YNLKQL (reference sequence).

In regard to this clone: This could be a read error, since a much larger clone is one nucleotide away. Mouse germline and gene names are used. The DNA ends 1 residue before the CDR3 does, and the rest of the CDR3 is filled in from the germline J gene. Additional DNA sequences in this sample encode the identical CDR3. The rearrangement uses TRBV26 and TRBJ1-4, with no clear D. The CDR3 loop spans 14 amino acids. Germline assignment: CDR1 KGHPV and CDR2 FQNQEV (reference sequence). Trimming took 4 bases from V and 0 from J, leaving 6 bases between them. The CDR3 DNA, read in part, is TGTGCCAGCAGTCCTACAATTTCCAACGAAAGATTATTT. It yields the protein CASSPTISNERLF. The complete CDR3 reads CASSPTISNERLFF.

Judged by abundance, this clone is medium-sized. The gene symbols are mouse symbols. The read comes to an end 1 residue before the CDR3 does, leaving the germline J gene to fill in the end. The chain recombines TRBV26 with TRBJ1-4; the D is unclear. The CDR3 contains 13 residues. Trimming pared 4 bases from V and 0 bases from J, leaving 3 bases between. Germline V CDR1 and CDR2: KGHPV, FQNQEV (reference sequence). CDR3 sequence: CASSRVSNERLFF. CDR3 DNA, as far as it was read: TGTGCCAGCAGTCGGGTTTCCAACGAAAGATTATTT.

In the case of this clone: Any gene name here is a mouse gene name. The CDR3 end lies 1 residue beyond the end of the read and is filled in from the germline J gene. This chain links TRBV1 with TRBJ1-2, with D perhaps matching TRBD1 (5 bases). Germline assignment: CDR1 NSQYPW and CDR2 LRSPGD (reference sequence). The CDR3 has 15 amino acids. Trimming pared 3 bases from V and 1 base from J, leaving 12 bases between. CDR3 residues: CTCSAGPRVNSDYTF. The sequenced part of the CDR3 DNA is TGCACCTGCAGTGCTGGGCCCAGGGTAAACTCCGACTACACC.

Only one count was recorded for this clone. The genes and germline here are from mouse. The sequenced fragment ends 1 residue before the CDR3 boundary, so the rest is inferred from the germline J gene. The chain carries TRBV16 and TRBJ2-3; D possibly corresponds to TRBD2 (6 bases). This CDR3 spans 15 amino acids. CDR1 is SGHSA and CDR2 is FRNQAP in the germline V gene. V gave up 4 bases and J gave up 0 bases, with 11 bases separating them. CDR3: CASSSLGPSAETLYF. CDR3 bases read: TGTGCAAGCAGCTCCCTGGGGCCTAGTGCAGAAACGCTGTAT.

On this clone: Genes here carry mouse names. With the read ending 1 residue before the CDR3 end, the germline J gene is used to fill in that end. V usage is TRBV26 and J usage is TRBJ2-3, with a weak D call TRBD1 (6 bases). Per the germline V gene, CDR1 is KGHPV and CDR2 is FQNQEV (reference sequence). This CDR3 region has 15 residues. With 0 bases removed from V and 1 base from J, the gap between germline ends came to 8 bases. CDR3 in amino acids: CASSLSTGGAETLYF. The sequenced CDR3 bases are TGTGCCAGCAGTCTGTCGACAGGTGGTGCAGAAACGCTGTAT.

In the case of this clone: Gene names follow the mouse nomenclature. The observed sequence ends 1 residue before the CDR3 terminus, with the missing tail filled in from the germline J gene. The chain employs TRBV13-2 and TRBJ2-7; 9 nucleotides match TRBD2. The germline V gene has CDR1 NNHNN and CDR2 SYGAGS (reference sequence). CDR3 length: 14 residues. The trim removed 4 bases at V and 3 bases at J, leaving 5 bases unmatched. CDR3 amino acids: CASGPTGGYYEQYF. Incomplete CDR3 DNA: TGTGCCAGCGGTCCCACTGGGGGGTACTATGAACAGTAC.

Regarding this clone: Gene names denote mouse genes. Read data end 1 residue before the CDR3 end; the end is taken from the germline J gene. This chain connects TRBV26 to TRBJ1-1, with D maybe TRBD1 (6 bases). V was trimmed by 4 bases and J by 1 base, leaving 7 bases between them. Germline V gene data show CDR1 as KGHPV and CDR2 as FQNQEV (reference sequence). The CDR3 has 13 residues. The covered CDR3 bases are TGTGCCAGCAGTCGGGGACAAAACACAGAAGTCTTC. It is translated as CASSRGQNTEVF. The complete CDR3 sequence is CASSRGQNTEVFF.

This clone occurred a few times. Any gene name here is a mouse gene name. Read coverage stops 1 residue before the CDR3 terminus; the germline J gene supplies the remainder. The rearrangement links TRBV16 to TRBJ1-4; a possible D gene is TRBD1 (6 bases). CDR3 size: 15 residues. V was shortened by 0 bases and J by 3 bases, with 8 bases between the two germline ends. Germline V gene lookup returns CDR1 SGHSA and CDR2 FRNQAP. CDR3 loop: CASSLDGGPNERLFF. The sequenced CDR3 bases are TGTGCAAGCAGCTTAGATGGGGGCCCCAACGAAAGATTATTT.

This clone appeared once. The gene names given are mouse names. The CDR3 end falls 1 residue outside the read, so it is completed with the germline J gene. This chain links TRBV16 with TRBJ2-7; 7 bases match TRBD2. This CDR3 contains 15 residues. V shed 0 bases and J 2 bases; nucleotides not matched to a gene: 4. In germline, CDR1 is SGHSA, CDR2 FRNQAP. The chain's CDR3 is CASSLEGGGTYEQYF. The covered CDR3 bases are TGTGCAAGCAGCTTAGAGGGGGGGGGGACCTATGAACAGTAC.

To note about this clone: The genes are named according to mouse. The read ends 1 residue shy of where the CDR3 ends; the end is completed using the germline J gene. The chain combines TRBV13-3 with TRBJ1-6, with 7 bases aligning to TRBD1. TRBJ1-6 is identified as an open reading frame with a role that is uncertain. This CDR3 is built from 14 residues. The J segment lost 3 bases and the V segment lost 3 bases, leaving 0 bases of the junction unmatched. Germline CDR1 reads NNHDY; CDR2 reads SYVADS. The CDR3 DNA, read in part, is TGTGCCAGCAGTGCAGGGGGCTATAATTCGCCCCTCTAC. Protein: CASSAGGYNSPLY. The full CDR3 reads CASSAGGYNSPLYF.

This clone was seen a few times. Gene names refer to mouse genes. The read comes to an end 1 residue before the CDR3 does, leaving the germline J gene to fill in the end. Other nucleotide sequences from this sample produce the same CDR3. The V call is TRBV26, the J call TRBJ1-3; TRBD1 agrees at 9 bases. The CDR3 extends over 14 amino acids. V lost 4 bases to trimming and J lost 4 bases; unmatched junction nucleotides: 2. The germline gives CDR1 KGHPV, CDR2 FQNQEV (reference sequence). The DNA read from the CDR3 is TGTGCCAGCAGTCCGGACAGGGGAGGAAATACGCTCTAT. Amino acid sequence: CASSPDRGGNTLY. The entire CDR3 reads CASSPDRGGNTLYF. Based on the CDR3 plus reference TRBV26 and TRBJ1-3, the full variable domain is NSKVIQTPRYLVKGQGQKAKMRCIPEKGHPVVFWYQQNKNNEFKFLINFQNQEVLQQIDMTEKRFSAECPSNSPCSLEIQSSEAGDSALYLCASSPDRGGNTLYFGEGSRLIVV.

A few counts support this clone. The germline and genes are mouse ones. The sequence runs out 1 residue before the end of the CDR3; the remainder is reconstructed from the germline J gene. The gene calls are TRBV26 and TRBJ2-1; 9 bases agree with TRBD1. This CDR3 contains 13 residues. Per the germline V gene, CDR1 is KGHPV and CDR2 is FQNQEV (reference sequence). V dropped 4 bases and J dropped 5; count of bases not matched to a gene: 0. The CDR3: CASSRDRDAEQFF. Partial CDR3 DNA: TGTGCCAGCAGTCGGGACAGGGATGCTGAGCAGTTC.

As regards this clone: Gene labels here are mouse ones. The read ends 1 residue shy of where the CDR3 ends; the end is completed using the germline J gene. This chain connects TRBV2 to TRBJ2-4, with 10 bases fitting TRBD2. The trim removed 3 bases at V and 4 bases at J, leaving 1 base unmatched. CDR3 length equals 14 residues. Germline V gene data show CDR1 as LGHNA and CDR2 as YSYQKL. The sequenced part of the CDR3 DNA is TGTGCCAGCAGCCACGGACTGGGGGAAAACACCTTGTAC. Encoded protein: CASSHGLGENTLY. The CDR3 in full is CASSHGLGENTLYF.

About this clone: Mouse names are used for the genes. The CDR3 end is not reached by the read, which stops 1 residue before it; the germline J gene fills it in. V gene TRBV3 combines with J gene TRBJ2-7, with TRBD1 identical over 8 bases. The CDR3 contains 14 residues. CDR1 and CDR2 (germline): SNHLY, FYNGKV (reference sequence). Trimming took 3 bases from V and 0 from J; bases not matched to a gene: 1. The CDR3 here is CASSFGQGSYEQYF. CDR3 bases read: TGTGCCAGCAGCTTTGGACAGGGCTCCTATGAACAGTAC.

Concerning this clone itself: The gene symbols are mouse symbols. Read coverage stops 1 residue before the CDR3 terminus; the germline J gene supplies the remainder. The J gene is TRBJ2-5, the V gene TRBV16, with D unresolved. V was clipped by 2 bases and J by 4 bases, with 1 base between them. Germline V gene lookup returns CDR1 SGHSA and CDR2 FRNQAP. The CDR3 has 11 amino acids. The CDR3 region is CASSLKDTQYF. The CDR3 bases that were read are TGTGCAAGCAGCTTAAAAGACACCCAGTAC.

Worth noting for this clone: Gene names follow the mouse nomenclature. From the germline J gene comes the end of the CDR3, since the read stops 1 residue before it. The chain joins TRBV13-2 to TRBJ2-1, with 13 positions matching TRBD2. Trimming at V came to 7 bases and at J to 3 bases, leaving 7 bases not matched to a gene. The CDR3 loop spans 16 amino acids. Germline V gives CDR1 NNHNN, CDR2 SYGAGS (reference sequence). CDR3 sequence: CASSGLGGRGYAEQFF. The CDR3 bases that were read are TGTGCCAGCTCCGGACTGGGGGGGCGAGGCTATGCTGAGCAGTTC.